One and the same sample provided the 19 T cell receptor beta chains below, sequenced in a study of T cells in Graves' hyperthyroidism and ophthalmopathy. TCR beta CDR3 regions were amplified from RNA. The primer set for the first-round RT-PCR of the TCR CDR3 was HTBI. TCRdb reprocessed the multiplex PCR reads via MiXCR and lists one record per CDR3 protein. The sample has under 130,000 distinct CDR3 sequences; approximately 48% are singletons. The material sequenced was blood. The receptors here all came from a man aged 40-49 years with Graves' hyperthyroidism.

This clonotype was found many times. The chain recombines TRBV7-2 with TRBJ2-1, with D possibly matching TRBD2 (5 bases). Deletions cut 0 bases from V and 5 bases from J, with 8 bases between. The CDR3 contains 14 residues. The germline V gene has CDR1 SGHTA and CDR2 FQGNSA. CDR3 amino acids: CASSLASSHNEQFF. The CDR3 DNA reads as TGTGCCAGCAGCTTAGCTTCTAGCCACAATGAGCAGTTCTTC.

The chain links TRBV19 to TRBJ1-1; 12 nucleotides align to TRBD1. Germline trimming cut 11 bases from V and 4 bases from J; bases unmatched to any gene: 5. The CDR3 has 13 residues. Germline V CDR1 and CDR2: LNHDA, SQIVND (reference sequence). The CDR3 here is CAWGTGGPTEAFF. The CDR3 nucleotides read TGTGCCTGGGGGACAGGGGGCCCCACTGAAGCTTTCTTT.

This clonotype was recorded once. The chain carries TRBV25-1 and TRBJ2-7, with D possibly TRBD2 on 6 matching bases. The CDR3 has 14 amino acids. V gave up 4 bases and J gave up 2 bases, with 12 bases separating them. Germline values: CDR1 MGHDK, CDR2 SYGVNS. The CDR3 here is CASSAWTGAYEQYF. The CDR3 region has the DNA TGTGCCAGCAGTGCCTGGACGGGGGCCTACGAGCAGTACTTC.

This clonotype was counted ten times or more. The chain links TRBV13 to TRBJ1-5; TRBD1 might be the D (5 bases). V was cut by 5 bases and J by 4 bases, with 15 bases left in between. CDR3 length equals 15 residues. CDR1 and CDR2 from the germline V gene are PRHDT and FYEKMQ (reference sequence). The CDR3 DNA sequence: TGTGCCAGCAGCCTCTCAACTTGGGGGAATCAGCCCCAGCATTTT. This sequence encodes CASSLSTWGNQPQHF.

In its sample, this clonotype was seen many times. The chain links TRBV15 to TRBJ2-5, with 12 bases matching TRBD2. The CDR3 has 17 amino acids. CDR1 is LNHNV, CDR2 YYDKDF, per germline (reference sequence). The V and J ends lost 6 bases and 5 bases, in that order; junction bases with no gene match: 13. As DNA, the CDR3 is TGTGCCACCAGGCTAGCGGGAGGGCCATCATCGCGGGAGACCCAGTACTTC. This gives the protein CATRLAGGPSSRETQYF.

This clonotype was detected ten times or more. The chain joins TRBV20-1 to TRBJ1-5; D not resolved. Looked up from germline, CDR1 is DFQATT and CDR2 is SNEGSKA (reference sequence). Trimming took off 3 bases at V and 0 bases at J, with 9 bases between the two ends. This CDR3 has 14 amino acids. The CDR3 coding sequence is TGCAGTGCTAGGGGAGTGAATAGCAATCAGCCCCAGCATTTT. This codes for CSARGVNSNQPQHF.

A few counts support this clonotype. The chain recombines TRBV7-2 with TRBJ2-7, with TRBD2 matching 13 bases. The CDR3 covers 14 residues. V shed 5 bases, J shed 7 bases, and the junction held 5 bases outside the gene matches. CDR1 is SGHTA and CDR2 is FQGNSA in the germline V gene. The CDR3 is CASSLPTSGGEQYF. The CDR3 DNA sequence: TGTGCCAGCAGCCTACCGACTAGCGGGGGGGAGCAGTACTTC.

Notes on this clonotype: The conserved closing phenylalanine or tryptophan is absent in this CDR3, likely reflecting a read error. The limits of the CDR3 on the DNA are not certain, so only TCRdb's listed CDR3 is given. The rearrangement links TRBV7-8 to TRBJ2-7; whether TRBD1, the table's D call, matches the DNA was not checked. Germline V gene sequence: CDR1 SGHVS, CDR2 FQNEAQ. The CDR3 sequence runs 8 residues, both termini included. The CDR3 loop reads CASSLNTG.

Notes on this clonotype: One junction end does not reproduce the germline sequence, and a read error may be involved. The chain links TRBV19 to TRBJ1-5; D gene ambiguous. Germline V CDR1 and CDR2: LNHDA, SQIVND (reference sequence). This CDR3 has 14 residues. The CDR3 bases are TGTGCCAGTAGTATCGGTACGCACAATCGGCCCCAGCATTTT. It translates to CASSIGTHNRPQHF.

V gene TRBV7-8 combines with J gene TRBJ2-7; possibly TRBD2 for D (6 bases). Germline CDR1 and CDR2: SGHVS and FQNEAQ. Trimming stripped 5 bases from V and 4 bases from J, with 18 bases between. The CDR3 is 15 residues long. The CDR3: CASSPPGLGNYEQYF. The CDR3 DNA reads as TGTGCCAGCAGCCCGCCGGGACTTGGTAATTACGAGCAGTACTTC.

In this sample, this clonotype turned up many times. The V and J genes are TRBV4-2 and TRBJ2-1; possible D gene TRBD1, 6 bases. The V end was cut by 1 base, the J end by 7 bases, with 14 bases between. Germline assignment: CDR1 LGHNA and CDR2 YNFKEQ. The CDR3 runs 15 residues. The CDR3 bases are TGTGCCAGCAGCCAAGCCACGATCCAGGGGAATGAGCAGTTCTTC. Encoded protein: CASSQATIQGNEQFF.

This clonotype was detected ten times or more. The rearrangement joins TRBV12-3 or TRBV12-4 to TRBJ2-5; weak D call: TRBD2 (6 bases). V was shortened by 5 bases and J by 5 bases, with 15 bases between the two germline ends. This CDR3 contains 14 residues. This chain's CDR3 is CASSRAGLAETQYF. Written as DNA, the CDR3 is TGTGCCAGCAGTCGCGCGGGGCTAGCGGAGACCCAGTACTTC.

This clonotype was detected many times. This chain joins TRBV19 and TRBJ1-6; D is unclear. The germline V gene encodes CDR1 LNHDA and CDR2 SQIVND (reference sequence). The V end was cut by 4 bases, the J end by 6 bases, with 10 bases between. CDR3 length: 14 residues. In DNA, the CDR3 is TGTGCCAGTAGTACAGGTTTGACTAATTCACCCCTCCACTTT. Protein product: CASSTGLTNSPLHF.

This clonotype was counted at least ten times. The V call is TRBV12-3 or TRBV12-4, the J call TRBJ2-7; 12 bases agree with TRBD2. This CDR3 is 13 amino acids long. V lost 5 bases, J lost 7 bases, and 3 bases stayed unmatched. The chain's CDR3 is CASSLGTSGEQYF. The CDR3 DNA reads TGTGCCAGCAGTCTTGGGACTAGCGGGGAGCAGTACTTC.

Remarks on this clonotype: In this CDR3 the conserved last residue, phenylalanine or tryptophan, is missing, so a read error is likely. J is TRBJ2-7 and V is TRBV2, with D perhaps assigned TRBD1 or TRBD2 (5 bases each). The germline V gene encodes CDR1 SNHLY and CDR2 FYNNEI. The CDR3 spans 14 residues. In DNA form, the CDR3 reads TGCGCCAGCATAGGGACGGCTGTTTTCAACGAGCAGTACCTC. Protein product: CASIGTAVFNEQYL.

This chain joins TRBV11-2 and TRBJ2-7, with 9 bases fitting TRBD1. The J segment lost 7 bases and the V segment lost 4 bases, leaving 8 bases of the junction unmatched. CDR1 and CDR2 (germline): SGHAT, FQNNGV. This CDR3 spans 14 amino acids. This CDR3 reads CASSSTGTGSEQYF. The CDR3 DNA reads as TGTGCCAGCAGCTCCACCGGGACAGGGAGTGAGCAGTACTTC. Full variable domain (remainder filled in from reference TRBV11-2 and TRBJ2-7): EAGVAQSPRYKIIEKRQSVAFWCNPISGHATLYWYQQILGQGPKLLIQFQNNGVVDDSQLPKDRFSAERLKGVDSTLKIQPAKLEDSAVYLCASSSTGTGSEQYFGPGTRLTVT.

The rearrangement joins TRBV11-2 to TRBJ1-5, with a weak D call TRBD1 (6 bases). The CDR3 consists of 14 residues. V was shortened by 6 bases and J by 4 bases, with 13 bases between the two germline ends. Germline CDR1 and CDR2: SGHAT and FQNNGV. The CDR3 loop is CASSFGDINQPQHF. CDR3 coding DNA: TGTGCCAGCAGTTTCGGGGACATTAATCAGCCCCAGCATTTT.

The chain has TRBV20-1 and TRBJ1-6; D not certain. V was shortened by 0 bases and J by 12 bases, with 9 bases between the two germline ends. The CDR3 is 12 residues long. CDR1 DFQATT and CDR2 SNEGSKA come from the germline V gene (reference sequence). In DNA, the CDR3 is TGCAGTGCTAGAGATCCCCAGCGACCCCTCCACTTT. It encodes CSARDPQRPLHF.

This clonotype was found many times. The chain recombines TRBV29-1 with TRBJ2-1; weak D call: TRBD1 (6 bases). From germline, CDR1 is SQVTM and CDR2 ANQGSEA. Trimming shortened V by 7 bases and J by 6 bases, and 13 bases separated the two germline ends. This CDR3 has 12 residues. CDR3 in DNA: TGCAGCGGTAACACAGGGCTCAATGAGCAGTTCTTC. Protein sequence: CSGNTGLNEQFF.